This TCR beta chain was captured in a study of CD4 T cells in relation to SARS-CoV-2 and coronaviruses. Study-wide context: TCR beta CDR3s were sequenced after approximately ten-day antigen culture of PBMCs. Study findings and constraints: The cross-reactivity analysis covered only spike protein, not other viral proteins.

Using immunoSEQ multiplex PCR, the repertoire was profiled, and TCRdb retains in-frame clones only, with some absent. The table shows some 26,000 clones, with around 79% occurring only once. V trimming: 5 bases; J trimming: 5 bases; junction bases outside the gene matches: 6. Germline CDR1 reads KGHDR; CDR2 reads SFDVKD. The CDR3 totals 14 residues. Before the COVID-19 pandemic, during about 2011-2019, CD4+ T cells were taken from unexposed donors. CD4+ T cells were isolated from the cells after about ten days of culture. As cell numbers allowed, unexposed-donor CD4+ T cells faced SARS-CoV-2 S/N and four cold-coronavirus spikes. Half the medium was replaced with IL-2 medium on days 3 and 7. Remarks on this clone: Its specificity is not known.

V is TRBV24-1 and J is TRBJ2-7; 9 bases agree with TRBD1. The sequence was obtained from a human donor in good health. Sequencing was done on a sample of CD4+ T cells from PBMCs, cultured in vitro. This CDR3 reads CATSARDRVNEQYF. The CDR3 nucleotides are TGTGCCACCAGTGCCCGGGACAGGGTGAACGAGCAGTACTTC.